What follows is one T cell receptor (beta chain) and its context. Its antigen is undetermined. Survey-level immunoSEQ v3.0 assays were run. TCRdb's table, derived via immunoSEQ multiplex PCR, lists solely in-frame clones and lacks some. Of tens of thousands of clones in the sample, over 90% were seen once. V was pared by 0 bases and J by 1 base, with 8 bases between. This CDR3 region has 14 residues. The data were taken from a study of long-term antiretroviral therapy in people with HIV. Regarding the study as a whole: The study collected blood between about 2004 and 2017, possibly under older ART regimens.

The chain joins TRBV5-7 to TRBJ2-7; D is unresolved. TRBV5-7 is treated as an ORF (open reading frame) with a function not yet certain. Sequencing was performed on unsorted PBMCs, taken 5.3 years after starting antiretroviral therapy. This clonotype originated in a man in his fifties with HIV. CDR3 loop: CASSLVFHSYEQYF. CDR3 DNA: TGTGCCAGCAGCTTGGTTTTCCATTCCTACGAGCAGTACTTC.